This T cell receptor beta chain was observed in a study of blood T cells in healthy people across ages. General study points: More naive CD4+ cells and higher diversity were found in long-lived than in aged donors.

A second PCR of 7 to 11 cycles used a sample-barcoded 5' primer and a J-beta primer mix. TCRdb re-called the 5' RACE reads through MiXCR, storing one row per CDR3 protein. The profile covers hundreds of thousands of distinct CDR3 sequences, with roughly 44% appearing a single time and roughly a fifth taken by the ten largest. The study recruited healthy Caucasian donors from Russia who were aged about 6 to 90. As for this clonotype: The antigen is unknown.

The origin of this receptor is a man aged 60 to 69 in good health. Sequencing input: blood.

The CDR3 loop reads CASSQVPPSLPSYEQYF. The CDR3 DNA sequence: TGCGCCAGCAGCCAAGTCCCCCCTAGCTTGCCCTCCTACGAGCAGTACTTC. The chain combines TRBV4-1 with TRBJ2-7, with D maybe TRBD2 (5 bases). Trimming removed 1 base from V and 0 bases from J, with 16 bases in between. The CDR3 has 17 residues. Germline loops: CDR1 MGHRA, CDR2 YSYEKL.